The clone carrying this T cell receptor (beta chain) appeared once. Its antigen is unknown. This sample was taken from a study of T cell responses to AZD1222 COVID-19 vaccine. General observations from the study: Donors were largely white British and mainly female; clonal diversity was possibly underestimated.

Some clones are missing from TCRdb's copy, which holds only in-frame ones; the method was immunoSEQ multiplex PCR. The repertoire holds over 110,000 clones, with roughly 92% as singletons. This receptor was obtained from an adult who received the AZD1222 COVID-19 vaccine. The sample in question was peripheral blood, obtained 28 days after the second AZD1222 dose.

The CDR3 sequence: CASSIGRTEAFF. The CDR3, as DNA: TGTGCCAGTAGTATAGGGCGGACTGAAGCTTTCTTT. The chain links TRBV19 to TRBJ1-1; D is undetermined. Germline V gene lookup returns CDR1 LNHDA and CDR2 SQIVND (reference sequence). The CDR3 is made up of 12 amino acids. V was shortened by 1 base and J by 5 bases, with 5 bases between the two germline ends.